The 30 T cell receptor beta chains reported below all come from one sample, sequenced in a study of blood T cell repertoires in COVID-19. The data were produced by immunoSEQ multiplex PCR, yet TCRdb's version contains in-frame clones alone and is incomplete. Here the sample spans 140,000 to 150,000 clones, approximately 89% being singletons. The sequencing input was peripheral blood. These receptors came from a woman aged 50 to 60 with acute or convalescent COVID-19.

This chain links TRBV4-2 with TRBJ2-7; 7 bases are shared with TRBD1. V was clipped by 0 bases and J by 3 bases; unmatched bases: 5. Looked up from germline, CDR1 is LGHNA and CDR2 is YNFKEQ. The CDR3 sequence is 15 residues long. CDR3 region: CASSQERTGLYEQYF. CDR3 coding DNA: TGTGCCAGCAGCCAAGAGAGGACAGGCCTCTACGAGCAGTACTTC.

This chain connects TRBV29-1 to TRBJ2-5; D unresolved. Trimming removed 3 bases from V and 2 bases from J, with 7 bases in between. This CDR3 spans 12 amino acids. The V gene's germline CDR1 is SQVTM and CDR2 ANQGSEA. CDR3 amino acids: CSVESGQETQYF. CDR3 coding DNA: TGCAGCGTTGAGTCAGGTCAAGAGACCCAGTACTTC.

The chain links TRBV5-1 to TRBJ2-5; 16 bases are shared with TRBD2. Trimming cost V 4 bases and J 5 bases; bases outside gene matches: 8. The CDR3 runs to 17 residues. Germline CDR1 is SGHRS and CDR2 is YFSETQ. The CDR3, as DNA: TGCGCCAGCAGCCCGGGACTAGCGGGGGGGCCTGGGGAGACCCAGTACTTC. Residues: CASSPGLAGGPGETQYF.

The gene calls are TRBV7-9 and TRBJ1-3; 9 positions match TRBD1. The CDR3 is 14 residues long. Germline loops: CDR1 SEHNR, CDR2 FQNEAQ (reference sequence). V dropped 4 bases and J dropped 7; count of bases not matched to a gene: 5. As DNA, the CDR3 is TGTGCCAGCAGCTCGGGGGGACAGGGTAACACCATATATTTT. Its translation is CASSSGGQGNTIYF.

The DNA of the CDR3 is TGTGCCAGCAGTGAGGGGACAGGCCTCTCTGGAAACACCATATATTTT. Encoded protein: CASSEGTGLSGNTIYF. The V call is TRBV2, the J call TRBJ1-3; 8 bases match TRBD1. The CDR3 is 16 amino acids. The V gene end was trimmed by 3 bases and the J gene end by 0 bases; junction bases not matched to a gene: 4. CDR1 is SNHLY and CDR2 is FYNNEI in the germline V gene.

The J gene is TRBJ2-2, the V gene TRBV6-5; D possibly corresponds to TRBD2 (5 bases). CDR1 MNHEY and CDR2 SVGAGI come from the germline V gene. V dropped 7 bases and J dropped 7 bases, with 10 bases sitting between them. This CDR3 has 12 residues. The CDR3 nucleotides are TGTGCCAGCATCCGGGGAGACGGGGAGCTGTTTTTT. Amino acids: CASIRGDGELFF.

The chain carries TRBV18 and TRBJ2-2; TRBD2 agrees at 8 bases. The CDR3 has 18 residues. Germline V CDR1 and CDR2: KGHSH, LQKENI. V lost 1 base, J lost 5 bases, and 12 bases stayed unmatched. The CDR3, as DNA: TGTGCCAGCTCACCACTTGCGTCCCCCGCGGGAGGAACCGGGGAGCTGTTTTTT. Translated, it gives CASSPLASPAGGTGELFF.

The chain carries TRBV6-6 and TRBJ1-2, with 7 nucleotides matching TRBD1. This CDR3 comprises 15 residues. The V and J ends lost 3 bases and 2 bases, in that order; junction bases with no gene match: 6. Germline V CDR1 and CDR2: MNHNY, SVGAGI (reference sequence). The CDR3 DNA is TGTGCCAGCAGTTATCCCGGGACAGAGAACTATGGCTACACCTTC. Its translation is CASSYPGTENYGYTF.

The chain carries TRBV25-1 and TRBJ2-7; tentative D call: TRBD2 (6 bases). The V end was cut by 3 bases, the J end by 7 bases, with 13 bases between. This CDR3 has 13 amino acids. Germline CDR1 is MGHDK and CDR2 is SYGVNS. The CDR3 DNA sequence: TGTGCCAGCAGTGACCAAACACGGGAGGAGCAGTACTTC. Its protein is CASSDQTREEQYF.

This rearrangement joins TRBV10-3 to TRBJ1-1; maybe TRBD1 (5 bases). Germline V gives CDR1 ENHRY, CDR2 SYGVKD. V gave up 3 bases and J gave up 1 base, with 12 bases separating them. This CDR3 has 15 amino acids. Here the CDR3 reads CAISEWTMGNTEAFF. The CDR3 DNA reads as TGTGCCATCAGTGAATGGACAATGGGGAACACTGAAGCTTTCTTT.

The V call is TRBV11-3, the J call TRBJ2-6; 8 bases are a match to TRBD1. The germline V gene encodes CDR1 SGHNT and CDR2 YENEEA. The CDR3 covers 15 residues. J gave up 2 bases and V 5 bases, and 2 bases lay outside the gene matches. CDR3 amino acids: CASSPGGAGANVLTF. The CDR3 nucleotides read TGTGCCAGCAGCCCAGGGGGCGCTGGGGCCAACGTCCTGACTTTC.

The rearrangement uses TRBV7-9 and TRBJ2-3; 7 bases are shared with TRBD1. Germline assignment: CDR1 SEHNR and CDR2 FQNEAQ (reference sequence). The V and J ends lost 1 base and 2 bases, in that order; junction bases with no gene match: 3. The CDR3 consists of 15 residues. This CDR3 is CASSLGQGNTDTQYF. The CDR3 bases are TGTGCCAGCAGCTTAGGACAGGGCAACACAGATACGCAGTATTTT.

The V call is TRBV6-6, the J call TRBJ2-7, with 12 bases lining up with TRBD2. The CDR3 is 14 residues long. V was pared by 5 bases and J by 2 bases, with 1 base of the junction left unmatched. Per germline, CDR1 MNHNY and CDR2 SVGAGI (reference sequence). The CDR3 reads CASSRTSGAYEQYF. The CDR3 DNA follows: TGTGCCAGCAGTCGGACTAGCGGGGCCTACGAGCAGTACTTC.

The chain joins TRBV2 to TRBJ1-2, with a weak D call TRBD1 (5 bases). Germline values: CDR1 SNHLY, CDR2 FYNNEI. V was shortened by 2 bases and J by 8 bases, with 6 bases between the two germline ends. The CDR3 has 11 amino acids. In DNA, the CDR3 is TGTGCCAGCAGTGAACAGGGAGGCTACACCTTC. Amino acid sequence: CASSEQGGYTF.

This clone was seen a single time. This CDR3 is CASSFGTGVYNEQFF. CDR3 DNA: TGTGCCAGCAGTTTCGGGACAGGGGTCTACAATGAGCAGTTCTTC. This chain links TRBV6-5 with TRBJ2-1; 10 bases agree with TRBD1. CDR1 is MNHEY, CDR2 SVGAGI, per germline. CDR3 length equals 15 residues. The J segment lost 3 bases and the V segment lost 4 bases, leaving 3 bases of the junction unmatched.

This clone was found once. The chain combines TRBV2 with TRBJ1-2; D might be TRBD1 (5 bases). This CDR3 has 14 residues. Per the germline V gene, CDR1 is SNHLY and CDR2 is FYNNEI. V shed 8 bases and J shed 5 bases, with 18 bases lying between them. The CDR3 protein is CASGPLGTFYGYTF. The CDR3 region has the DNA TGTGCCAGCGGGCCCCTAGGGACTTTTTATGGCTACACCTTC.

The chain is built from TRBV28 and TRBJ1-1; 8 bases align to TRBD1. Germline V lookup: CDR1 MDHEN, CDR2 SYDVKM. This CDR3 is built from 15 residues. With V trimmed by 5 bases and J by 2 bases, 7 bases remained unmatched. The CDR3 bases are TGTGCCAGCAGTCCCCGAGGACAGGGCAACACTGAAGCTTTCTTT. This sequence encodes CASSPRGQGNTEAFF.

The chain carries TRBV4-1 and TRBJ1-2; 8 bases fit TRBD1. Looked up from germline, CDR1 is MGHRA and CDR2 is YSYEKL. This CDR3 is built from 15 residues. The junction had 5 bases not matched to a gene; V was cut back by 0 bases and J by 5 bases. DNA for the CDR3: TGCGCCAGCAGCCAAGACCTCAGGGGGCAGTATGGCTACACCTTC. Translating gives CASSQDLRGQYGYTF.

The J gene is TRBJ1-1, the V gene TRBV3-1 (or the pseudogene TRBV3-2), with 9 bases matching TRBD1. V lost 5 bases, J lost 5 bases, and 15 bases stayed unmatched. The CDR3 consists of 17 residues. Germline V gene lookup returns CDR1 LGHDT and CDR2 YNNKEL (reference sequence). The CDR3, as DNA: TGTGCCAGCAGCTTTCCCGGAGCACAGGGGGCGAGGACTGAAGCTTTCTTT. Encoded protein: CASSFPGAQGARTEAFF.

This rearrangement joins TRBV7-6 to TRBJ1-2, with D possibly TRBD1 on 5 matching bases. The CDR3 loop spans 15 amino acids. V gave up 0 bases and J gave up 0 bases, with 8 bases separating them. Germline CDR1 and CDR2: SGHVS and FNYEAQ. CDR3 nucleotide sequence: TGTGCCAGCAGCTTAGCAGACAGTCCTAACTATGGCTACACCTTC. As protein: CASSLADSPNYGYTF.

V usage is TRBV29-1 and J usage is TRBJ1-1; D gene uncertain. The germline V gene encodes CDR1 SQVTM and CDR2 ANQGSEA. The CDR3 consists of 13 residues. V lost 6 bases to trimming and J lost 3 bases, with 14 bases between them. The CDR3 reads CSVRLGGDTEAFF. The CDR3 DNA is TGCAGCGTCCGACTCGGAGGTGACACTGAAGCTTTCTTT. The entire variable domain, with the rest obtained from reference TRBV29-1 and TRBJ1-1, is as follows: SAVISQKPSRDICQRGTSLTIQCQVDSQVTMMFWYRQQPGQSLTLIATANQGSEATYESGFVIDKFPISRPNLTFSTLTVSNMSPEDSSIYLCSVRLGGDTEAFFGQGTRLTVV.

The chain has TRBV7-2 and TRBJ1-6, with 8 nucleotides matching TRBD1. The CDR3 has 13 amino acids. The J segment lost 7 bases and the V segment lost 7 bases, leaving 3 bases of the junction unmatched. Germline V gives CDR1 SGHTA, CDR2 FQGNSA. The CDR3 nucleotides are TGTGCCAGCAACCAGGGGGCGAATTCACCCCTCCACTTT. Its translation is CASNQGANSPLHF.

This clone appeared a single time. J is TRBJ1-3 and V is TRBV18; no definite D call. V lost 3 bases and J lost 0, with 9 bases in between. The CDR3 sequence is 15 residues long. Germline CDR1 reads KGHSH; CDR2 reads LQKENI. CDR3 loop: CASSPGRDSGNTIYF. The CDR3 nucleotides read TGTGCCAGCTCACCCGGGAGAGACTCTGGAAACACCATATATTTT.

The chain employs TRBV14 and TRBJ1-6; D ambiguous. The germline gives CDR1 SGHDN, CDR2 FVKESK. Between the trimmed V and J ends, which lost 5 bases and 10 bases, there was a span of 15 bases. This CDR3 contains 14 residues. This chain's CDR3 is CASSRTLYSSPLHF. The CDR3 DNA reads TGTGCCAGCAGCAGAACCCTTTACAGCTCACCCCTCCACTTT.

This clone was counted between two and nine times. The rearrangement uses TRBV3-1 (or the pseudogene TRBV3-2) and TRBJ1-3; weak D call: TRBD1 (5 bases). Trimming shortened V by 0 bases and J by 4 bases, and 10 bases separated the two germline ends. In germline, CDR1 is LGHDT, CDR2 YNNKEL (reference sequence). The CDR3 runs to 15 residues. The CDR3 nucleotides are TGTGCCAGCAGCCAAGAGGGGCCGAGAGGAAACACCATATATTTT. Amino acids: CASSQEGPRGNTIYF.

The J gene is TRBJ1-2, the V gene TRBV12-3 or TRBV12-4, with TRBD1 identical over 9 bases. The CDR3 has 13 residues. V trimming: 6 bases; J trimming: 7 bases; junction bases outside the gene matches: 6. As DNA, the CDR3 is TGTGCCAGCAGCCCGGGACAGGGCCGTGGCTACACCTTC. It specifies CASSPGQGRGYTF.

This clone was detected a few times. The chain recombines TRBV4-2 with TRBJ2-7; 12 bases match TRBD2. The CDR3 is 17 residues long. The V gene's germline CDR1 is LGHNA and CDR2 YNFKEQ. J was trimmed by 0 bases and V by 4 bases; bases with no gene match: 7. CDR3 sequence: CASSRGLAGSSSYEQYF. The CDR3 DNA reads TGTGCCAGCAGCCGAGGACTAGCGGGGTCCTCCTCCTACGAGCAGTACTTC.

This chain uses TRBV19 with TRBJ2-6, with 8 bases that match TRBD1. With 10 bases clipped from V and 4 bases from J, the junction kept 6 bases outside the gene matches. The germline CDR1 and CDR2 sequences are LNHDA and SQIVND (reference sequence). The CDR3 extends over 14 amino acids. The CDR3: CATLDREGANVLTF. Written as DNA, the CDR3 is TGTGCCACCCTGGACAGGGAGGGGGCCAACGTCCTGACTTTC.

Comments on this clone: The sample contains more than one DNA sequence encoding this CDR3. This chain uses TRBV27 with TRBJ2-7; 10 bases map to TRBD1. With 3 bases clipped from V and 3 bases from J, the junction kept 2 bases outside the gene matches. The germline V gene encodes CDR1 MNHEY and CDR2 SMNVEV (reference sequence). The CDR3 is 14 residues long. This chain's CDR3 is CASSFRTGGYEQYF. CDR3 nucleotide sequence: TGTGCCAGCAGTTTTAGGACAGGGGGCTACGAGCAGTACTTC.

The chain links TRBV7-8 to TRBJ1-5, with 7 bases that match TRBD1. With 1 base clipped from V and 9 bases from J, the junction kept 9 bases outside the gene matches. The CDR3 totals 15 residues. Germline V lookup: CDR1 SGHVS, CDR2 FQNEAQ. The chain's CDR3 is CASSLEGAGGRPQHF. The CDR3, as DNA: TGTGCCAGCAGCTTAGAGGGGGCAGGGGGACGGCCCCAGCATTTT.